A selection of T cell receptor beta chains follows, all from one sample in a study of blood T cell repertoires in COVID-19. Sequencing was performed with immunoSEQ multiplex PCR; in TCRdb, only in-frame clones are kept and a portion is missing. The sample has 120,000 to 150,000 clones; 88% are singletons. Specimen: peripheral blood. These receptors were obtained from a human donor in a cohort sampled during active COVID-19. Both conserved end residues are trimmed from each CDR3. A D gene is named only where the DNA matches it firmly.

D gene | J gene | V gene | CDR3 protein
NA | TRBJ1-4 | TRBV2 | ASSERANEKLF
NA | TRBJ1-2 | TRBV7-9 | ASSSRTDDGFT
NA | TRBJ2-5 | TRBV5-4 | ASSQERVETQY
TRBD1 | TRBJ2-1 | TRBV27 | ASSSTGGNEQF
TRBD2 | TRBJ2-3 | TRBV27 | ASRLARSTDTQY
NA | TRBJ2-1 | TRBV7-3 | ASSADDRPNSYNEQF
TRBD2 | TRBJ2-7 | TRBV5-4 | ASSLELAGAEQY
NA | TRBJ2-5 | TRBV9 | ASSVDGFLAQETQY
TRBD1 | TRBJ2-7 | TRBV10-3 | AISERQGPYEQY
TRBD2 | TRBJ2-2 | TRBV30 | AWSTGLVGTGELF
TRBD1 | TRBJ1-1 | TRBV7-9 | ASSWLKTGAGTEAF
TRBD1 | TRBJ1-1 | TRBV5-1 | ASSLGQGAEAF
TRBD1 | TRBJ1-1 | TRBV10-2 | ASSPIDRGRTEAF
NA | TRBJ1-1 | TRBV19 | ASSMGGAGTEAF
NA | TRBJ1-1 | TRBV30 | AWSGQTNTEAF
TRBD2 | TRBJ2-1 | TRBV9 | ASSAPASGGLSSYNEQF